This record looks at one T cell receptor (beta chain) sequence and its context. This record belongs to a study of blood T cell repertoires in COVID-19. This CDR3 comprises 15 residues. Trimming took off 7 bases at V and 1 base at J, with 13 bases between the two ends. Germline V gene sequence: CDR1 SGHTA, CDR2 FQGNSA. Original methodology: Reference gene primer amplification gave estimated nucleated cell counts. Clones were sequenced by immunoSEQ multiplex PCR, and TCRdb holds only the in-frame ones, with some missing. The DNA gave D and trimming, while V, J and clone size come from that table. This table holds 150,000 to 200,000 clones, 81% found once.

The material sequenced was peripheral blood. V and J are TRBV7-2 and TRBJ2-2; D gene unclear. The TCR sequence derives from a human donor in a cohort sampled during active COVID-19. The CDR3 bases are TGTGCCAGCACCCCGACTCCAATGAACACCGGGGAGCTGTTTTTT. Amino acid sequence: CASTPTPMNTGELFF.